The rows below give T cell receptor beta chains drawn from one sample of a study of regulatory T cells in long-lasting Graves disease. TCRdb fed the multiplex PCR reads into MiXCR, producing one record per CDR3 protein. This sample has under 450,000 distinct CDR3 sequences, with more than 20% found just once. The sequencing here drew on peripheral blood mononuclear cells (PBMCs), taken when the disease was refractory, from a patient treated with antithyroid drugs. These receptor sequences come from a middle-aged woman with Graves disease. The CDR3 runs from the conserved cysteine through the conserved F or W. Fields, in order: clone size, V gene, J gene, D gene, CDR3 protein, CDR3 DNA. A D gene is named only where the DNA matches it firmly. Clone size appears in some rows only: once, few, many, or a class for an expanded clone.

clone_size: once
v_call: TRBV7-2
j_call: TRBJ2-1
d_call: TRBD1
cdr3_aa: CASSGTAYNEQFF
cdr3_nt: TGTGCCAGCAGCGGGACAGCCTACAATGAGCAGTTCTTC

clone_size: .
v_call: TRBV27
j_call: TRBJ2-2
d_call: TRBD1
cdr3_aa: CASSYRTGGPGELFF
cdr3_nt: TGTGCCAGCAGTTACAGGACAGGGGGCCCCGGGGAGCTGTTTTTT

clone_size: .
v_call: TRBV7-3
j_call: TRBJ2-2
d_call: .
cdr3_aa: CASSLDSSTGELFF
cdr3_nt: TGTGCCAGCAGCTTGGACAGTAGCACCGGGGAGCTGTTTTTT

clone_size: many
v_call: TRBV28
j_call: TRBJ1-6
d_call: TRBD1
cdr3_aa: CASSTWDRASPLHF
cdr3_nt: TGTGCCAGCAGTACCTGGGACAGGGCCTCACCCCTCCACTTT

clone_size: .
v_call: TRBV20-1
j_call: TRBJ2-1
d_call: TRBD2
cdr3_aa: CRVPRAGERGEQFF
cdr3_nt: TGCAGAGTACCCAGAGCGGGAGAGAGGGGTGAGCAGTTCTTC

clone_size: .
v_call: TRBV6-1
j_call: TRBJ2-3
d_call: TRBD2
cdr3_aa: CASSNRGSGRGSDTQYF
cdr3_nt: TGTGCCAGCAGTAACAGAGGTAGCGGGAGGGGCTCAGATACGCAGTATTTT

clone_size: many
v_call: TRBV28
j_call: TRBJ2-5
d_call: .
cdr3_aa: CASSLYLGEETQYF
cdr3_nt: TGTGCCAGCAGTTTATACTTGGGAGAGGAGACCCAGTACTTC

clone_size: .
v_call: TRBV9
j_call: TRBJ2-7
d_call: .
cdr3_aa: CASSVGVVGYEQYF
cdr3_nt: TGTGCCAGCAGCGTGGGGGTGGTAGGCTACGAGCAGTACTTC

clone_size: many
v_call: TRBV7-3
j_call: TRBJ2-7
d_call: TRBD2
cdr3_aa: CASSQGAGGSYEQYF
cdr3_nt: TGTGCCAGCAGCCAAGGGGCGGGGGGTTCCTACGAGCAGTACTTC

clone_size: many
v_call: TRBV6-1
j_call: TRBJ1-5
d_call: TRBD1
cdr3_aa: CASGPTGSNQPQHF
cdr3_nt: TGTGCCAGCGGACCGACAGGGAGCAATCAGCCCCAGCATTTT

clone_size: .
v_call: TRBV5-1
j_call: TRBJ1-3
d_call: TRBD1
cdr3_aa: CASSTTGTGNTIYF
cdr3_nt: TGCGCCAGCAGCACGACCGGGACAGGGAACACCATATATTTT

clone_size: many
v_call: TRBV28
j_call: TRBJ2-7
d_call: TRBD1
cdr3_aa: CASSLLRTGILVHEQYF
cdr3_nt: TGTGCCAGCAGTTTACTTAGGACAGGGATCCTAGTCCACGAGCAGTACTTC

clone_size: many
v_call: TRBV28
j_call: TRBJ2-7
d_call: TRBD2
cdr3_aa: CASSLRTSGDSYEQYF
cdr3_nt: TGTGCCAGCAGTCTACGGACTAGCGGGGACTCCTACGAGCAGTACTTC

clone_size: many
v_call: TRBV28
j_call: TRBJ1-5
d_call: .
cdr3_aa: CASSFGGAGLYQPQHF
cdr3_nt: TGTGCCAGCAGTTTCGGCGGTGCTGGGTTATATCAGCCCCAGCATTTT

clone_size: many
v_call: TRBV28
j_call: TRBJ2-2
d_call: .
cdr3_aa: CASSWSEGITGELFF
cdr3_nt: TGTGCCAGCAGTTGGTCTGAGGGCATCACCGGGGAGCTGTTTTTT

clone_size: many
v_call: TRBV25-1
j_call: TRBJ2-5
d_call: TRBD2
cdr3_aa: CASSESVAGASETQYF
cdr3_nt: TGTGCCAGCAGTGAATCGGTAGCGGGAGCGTCAGAGACCCAGTACTTC